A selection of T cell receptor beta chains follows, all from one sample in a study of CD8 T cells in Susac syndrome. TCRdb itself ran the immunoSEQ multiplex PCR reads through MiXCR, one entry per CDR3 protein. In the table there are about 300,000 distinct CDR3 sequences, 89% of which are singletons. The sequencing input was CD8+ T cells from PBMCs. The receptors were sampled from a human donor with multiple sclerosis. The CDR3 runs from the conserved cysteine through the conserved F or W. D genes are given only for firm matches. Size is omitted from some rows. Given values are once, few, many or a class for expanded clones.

TGTGCCAGCAGCTTAGCAGGGGCTTTCTACGAGCAGTACTTC | CASSLAGAFYEQYF | . | TRBJ2-7 | . | TRBV11-3
TGTGCCAGCAGCTCACCGACAGGGTATAATTCACCCCTCCACTTT | CASSSPTGYNSPLHF | TRBD1 | TRBJ1-6 | . | TRBV7-9
TGCAGTGCTAGTGACGACAGGGGAATCCTCTACGAGCAGTACTTC | CSASDDRGILYEQYF | TRBD1 | TRBJ2-7 | . | TRBV20-1
TGCGCCAGGGAGACTAGCGGGGGGCTAAGCTCCTACGAGCAGTACTTC | CARETSGGLSSYEQYF | TRBD2 | TRBJ2-7 | once | TRBV4-3
TGCAGTGCCCACCCACCCGGACAGGGGTTTTACGAGCAGTACTTC | CSAHPPGQGFYEQYF | TRBD1 | TRBJ2-7 | . | TRBV20-1
TGTGCCAGCAGTACCGACAGGGGCACTGAAGCTTTCTTT | CASSTDRGTEAFF | TRBD1 | TRBJ1-1 | . | TRBV2
TGTGCCAGCAGCTTCGGGACTGACACTCTTTACTTC | CASSFGTDTLYF | . | TRBJ2-7 | . | TRBV7-9
TGCAGCGTCATGGGGGGCTCCGGGACCTACTCCTACGAGCAGTACTTC | CSVMGGSGTYSYEQYF | . | TRBJ2-7 | . | TRBV29-1
TGCGCCAGCAGCCCAGCTACCTTATTAGCCTCCACAGATACGCAGTATTTT | CASSPATLLASTDTQYF | . | TRBJ2-3 | . | TRBV5-1
TGTGCCAGTACCTGGGACAGGGAGGTGACTGAAGCTTTCTTT | CASTWDREVTEAFF | TRBD1 | TRBJ1-1 | . | TRBV19
TGTGCCAGCAGCTTCCCCCCCTGGGCAAGCGGGAGGAACGAGCAGTACTTC | CASSFPPWASGRNEQYF | TRBD2 | TRBJ2-7 | few | TRBV7-8
TGCAGTGCTAGAGACGAGACTAGCGGAAGCTCCTACGAGCAGTACTTC | CSARDETSGSSYEQYF | TRBD2 | TRBJ2-7 | once | TRBV20-1
TGTGCCAGCAGTTACGGGACTGGAACCTACGAGCAGTACTTC | CASSYGTGTYEQYF | . | TRBJ2-7 | . | TRBV6-5